Below, 25 T cell receptor beta chains from the same sample are listed, as sequenced in a study of T cells in Graves' hyperthyroidism and ophthalmopathy. What was amplified from RNA transcripts were TCR beta CDR3 regions. The HTBI set primed first-round TCR CDR3 RT-PCR. From the multiplex PCR reads, TCRdb called clonotypes with MiXCR, one entry per CDR3 protein. The sample records 600,000 or so distinct CDR3 sequences, around 42% being singletons. Sequenced: peripheral blood or thyroid tissue (not recorded which). The receptors derive from a woman aged 18-29 years with Graves' hyperthyroidism.

In this sample, this clonotype turned up many times. This chain connects TRBV2 to TRBJ2-5, with D perhaps matching TRBD1 (5 bases). V lost 2 bases and J lost 1, with 8 bases in between. This CDR3 comprises 14 residues. Germline lookup yields CDR1 SNHLY and CDR2 FYNNEI. CDR3 amino acids: CASSEIQGQETQYF. The CDR3 DNA sequence: TGTGCCAGCAGTGAAATCCAGGGCCAAGAGACCCAGTACTTC.

About this clonotype: Possible read error: a much larger clone is one base away. The chain carries TRBV29-1 and TRBJ2-7, with TRBD1 identical over 7 bases. Germline V gene data show CDR1 as SQVTM and CDR2 as ANQGSEA. With V trimmed by 6 bases and J by 3 bases, 8 bases remained unmatched. The CDR3 has 13 residues. The CDR3 nucleotides are TGCAGCGTCAACAGGGGCGAGATCTACGAGCAGTACTTC. Translated: CSVNRGEIYEQYF.

A note on this clonotype: A much larger clone lies a single base off, so this may be a read error. The rearrangement joins TRBV2 to TRBJ2-5; possible D gene TRBD1, 6 bases. Trimming took off 7 bases at V and 5 bases at J, with 14 bases between the two ends. The germline V gene encodes CDR1 SNHLY and CDR2 FYNNEI. CDR3 length equals 13 residues. Written as DNA, the CDR3 is TGTGCCAGCAATCGGAGACAGGAGGAGACCCAGTACTTC. It translates to CASNRRQEETQYF.

The chain recombines TRBV25-1 with TRBJ1-2, with 7 bases matching TRBD1. Germline-derived CDR1 and CDR2 are MGHDK and SYGVNS. V was clipped by 4 bases and J by 2 bases; unmatched bases: 7. This CDR3 comprises 15 residues. The CDR3: CASSAETGSNYGYTF. In DNA form, the CDR3 reads TGTGCCAGCAGTGCAGAGACAGGGAGCAACTATGGCTACACCTTC.

This clonotype showed up many times. CDR3 coding DNA: TGCAGTGCTAGAGGGACAGCTGGAAACACCATATATTTT. It codes for CSARGTAGNTIYF. The rearrangement uses TRBV20-1 and TRBJ1-3; possibly TRBD1 for D (6 bases). Germline V CDR1 and CDR2: DFQATT, SNEGSKA (reference sequence). This CDR3 spans 13 amino acids. The V and J ends lost 1 base and 2 bases respectively, with 6 bases between them.

The V and J genes are TRBV20-1 and TRBJ2-7, with 8 bases identical to TRBD1. The CDR3 has 15 residues. The germline V gene encodes CDR1 DFQATT and CDR2 SNEGSKA (reference sequence). V gave up 3 bases and J gave up 0 bases; unmatched junction bases: 7. The CDR3 protein is CSARGTGLGSYEQYF. The CDR3 DNA sequence: TGCAGTGCTAGGGGGACAGGTTTGGGCTCCTACGAGCAGTACTTC.

V usage is TRBV6-2 or TRBV6-3 and J usage is TRBJ2-7, with D maybe TRBD1 (5 bases). Trimming shortened V by 2 bases and J by 7 bases, and 15 bases separated the two germline ends. This CDR3 region has 14 residues. In germline, CDR1 is MNHEY, CDR2 SVGEGT. Written as DNA, the CDR3 is TGTGCCAGCAGTTACCCCGGCTCAGGGCGGGAGCAGTACTTC. Translated, it gives CASSYPGSGREQYF.

In this sample, this clonotype turned up many times. The chain couples TRBV10-3 to TRBJ1-5; D is uncertain. CDR3 length equals 13 residues. The V end lost 0 bases, the J end lost 6 bases, and 6 bases lay between the germline ends. CDR1 is ENHRY and CDR2 is SYGVKD in the germline V gene. DNA of the CDR3: TGTGCCATCAGTGAGTCGGTCGGTCAGCCCCAGCATTTT. It codes for CAISESVGQPQHF.

J is TRBJ2-5 and V is TRBV7-2, with 8 positions matching TRBD2. The CDR3 extends over 14 amino acids. Trimming cost V 6 bases and J 2 bases; bases outside gene matches: 5. Germline assignment: CDR1 SGHTA and CDR2 FQGNSA. The CDR3 coding sequence is TGTGCCAGCAGTAGCGGGGATCTACAAGAGACCCAGTACTTC. Encoded protein: CASSSGDLQETQYF.

This sequence joins TRBV15 and TRBJ2-2; the D gene is possibly TRBD1 (5 bases). The V gene lost 1 base and the J gene lost 7 bases, with 13 bases spanning the gap. Germline V gives CDR1 LNHNV, CDR2 YYDKDF (reference sequence). The CDR3 is 15 residues long. This CDR3 is CATSRAGYSNGELFF. DNA of the CDR3: TGTGCCACCAGCAGAGCAGGGTATTCTAACGGGGAGCTGTTTTTT.

V gene TRBV11-2 combines with J gene TRBJ1-1; D uncertain. Germline V gene data show CDR1 as SGHAT and CDR2 as FQNNGV. Between the trimmed V and J ends, which lost 8 bases and 2 bases, there was a span of 15 bases. CDR3 length: 14 amino acids. In nucleotides, the CDR3 is TGTGCCAGCGGAGAAGCACAAACCAACACTGAAGCTTTCTTT. Translated: CASGEAQTNTEAFF.

This clonotype has ten or more counts. This chain uses TRBV7-9 with TRBJ1-2; D remains unclear. The CDR3 has 17 amino acids. The germline V and J ends were trimmed by 0 bases and 0 bases, with 14 bases remaining between them. Germline V lookup: CDR1 SEHNR, CDR2 FQNEAQ (reference sequence). The CDR3: CASSLALSPGPNYGYTF. CDR3 nucleotides: TGTGCCAGCAGCTTAGCGCTAAGTCCGGGCCCTAACTATGGCTACACCTTC.

The genes are TRBV7-8 and TRBJ2-7; 10 positions agree with TRBD2. V lost 4 bases and J lost 3; bases outside the gene matches: 6. Germline V gives CDR1 SGHVS, CDR2 FQNEAQ. This CDR3 has 15 amino acids. As DNA, the CDR3 is TGTGCCAGCAGCTCTGGGACTAGCGCCATCTACGAGCAGTACTTC. It translates to CASSSGTSAIYEQYF. Combining the CDR3 with reference TRBV7-8 and TRBJ2-7 gives the whole variable domain GAGVSQSPRYKVAKRGQDVALRCDPISGHVSLFWYQQALGQGPEFLTYFQNEAQLDKSGLPSDRFFAERPEGSVSTLKIQRTQQEDSAVYLCASSSGTSAIYEQYFGPGTRLTVT.

This clonotype was seen more than once but under ten times. The rearrangement uses TRBV20-1 and TRBJ2-7; D is ambiguous. CDR3 length equals 13 residues. Germline V gene lookup returns CDR1 DFQATT and CDR2 SNEGSKA (reference sequence). The V gene lost 1 base and the J gene lost 2 bases, with 9 bases spanning the gap. The CDR3 loop is CSARGDGAYEQYF. The CDR3 DNA reads TGCAGTGCTAGAGGCGACGGAGCCTACGAGCAGTACTTC.

The gene calls are TRBV7-8 and TRBJ1-2; possible D gene TRBD1, 5 bases. The CDR3 contains 16 residues. The V end lost 4 bases, the J end lost 3 bases, and 18 bases lay between the germline ends. The germline CDR1 and CDR2 sequences are SGHVS and FQNEAQ. The CDR3 DNA is TGTGCCAGCAGCTCCCCTCTGGCGTCGACAGACTATGGCTACACCTTC. Its protein is CASSSPLASTDYGYTF.

Comments on this clonotype: A much larger clone differs by one base, so this may be a read error. The rearrangement joins TRBV2 to TRBJ1-4, with D possibly being TRBD1 (5 bases). The CDR3 covers 13 residues. Germline CDR1 SNHLY, CDR2 FYNNEI. The CDR3 sequence is CASSDQGWERLFF. In DNA, the CDR3 is TGTGCCAGCAGTGATCAGGGTTGGGAAAGACTGTTTTTT.

This clonotype was found a few times. V gene TRBV6-6 combines with J gene TRBJ2-5; D remains unclear. The CDR3 contains 14 residues. V was trimmed by 6 bases and J by 1 base, leaving 12 bases between them. Germline CDR1 reads MNHNY; CDR2 reads SVGAGI (reference sequence). For the CDR3, the DNA is TGTGCCAGCAGCCCCCAAGTTAGCCAAGAGACCCAGTACTTC. It yields the protein CASSPQVSQETQYF.

Details on this clonotype: The junction and the germline gene differ at one end; a read error may be behind it. This chain connects TRBV19 to TRBJ1-1; the D gene is possibly TRBD1 (6 bases). Germline loops: CDR1 LNHDA, CDR2 SQIVND (reference sequence). The CDR3 is made up of 14 amino acids. Here the CDR3 reads CASSSDSWNTEAFF. DNA for the CDR3: TGTGCTAGTAGTTCGGACAGCTGGAACACTGAAGCTTTCTTT.

V and J are TRBV20-1 and TRBJ2-3, with 9 bases fitting TRBD2. The CDR3 has 14 amino acids. Losses at the gene ends were 3 bases for V and 6 bases for J; bases not matched to a gene: 7. CDR1 DFQATT and CDR2 SNEGSKA come from the germline V gene (reference sequence). The chain's CDR3 is CSARRAGGPDTQYF. CDR3 coding DNA: TGCAGTGCTAGGAGGGCGGGAGGGCCTGATACGCAGTATTTT.

This clonotype was counted only a few times. The V gene is TRBV19, the J gene TRBJ1-1; TRBD1 might be the D (6 bases). The CDR3 covers 15 residues. CDR1 and CDR2 (germline): LNHDA, SQIVND (reference sequence). Trimming removed 3 bases from V and 4 bases from J, with 15 bases in between. The CDR3 spells CASSIGGASPTEAFF. The CDR3 region has the DNA TGTGCCAGTAGTATCGGGGGCGCTTCCCCCACTGAAGCTTTCTTT.

The CDR3 here is CASLTRGINYGYTF. The CDR3 nucleotides read TGTGCCAGCCTCACCAGGGGGATTAACTATGGCTACACCTTC. The chain uses TRBV19 and TRBJ1-2, with 7 bases that match TRBD1. The V gene end was trimmed by 9 bases and the J gene end by 1 base; junction bases not matched to a gene: 8. The CDR3 length is 14 residues. CDR1 LNHDA and CDR2 SQIVND come from the germline V gene (reference sequence).

This clonotype was recorded once. The gene calls are TRBV7-9 and TRBJ1-3, with 8 nucleotides matching TRBD1. Per the germline V gene, CDR1 is SEHNR and CDR2 is FQNEAQ (reference sequence). Trimming cost V 1 base and J 4 bases; bases outside gene matches: 12. The CDR3 length is 18 residues. CDR3 region: CASSLVRGQVRAGNTIYF. The CDR3 bases are TGTGCCAGCAGCTTAGTGCGGGGACAGGTACGGGCGGGAAACACCATATATTTT.

This clonotype turned up a few times. The CDR3, as DNA: TGTGCCAGCAGCGAGGACTTGGCACAAGAGACCCAGTACTTC. This sequence encodes CASSEDLAQETQYF. The J gene is TRBJ2-5, the V gene TRBV9; tentatively, D is TRBD2 (5 bases). Germline CDR1 is SGDLS and CDR2 is YYNGEE. This CDR3 comprises 14 residues. Between the trimmed V and J ends, which lost 3 bases and 2 bases, there was a span of 11 bases.

Ten or more counts support this clonotype. The chain carries TRBV7-3 and TRBJ1-1, with no clear D. Germline V lookup: CDR1 SGHTA, CDR2 FQGTGA. The CDR3 sequence is 13 residues long. V was shortened by 5 bases and J by 5 bases, with 12 bases between the two germline ends. In DNA, the CDR3 is TGTGCCAGCAGCGGGGAGGGATGGACTGAAGCTTTCTTT. The encoded protein is CASSGEGWTEAFF.

This clonotype occurred many times. The chain uses TRBV7-2 and TRBJ1-2; 7 nucleotides match TRBD1. The CDR3 spans 13 residues. CDR1 and CDR2 from the germline V gene are SGHTA and FQGNSA. The V gene end was trimmed by 5 bases and the J gene end by 4 bases; junction bases not matched to a gene: 4. For the CDR3, the DNA is TGTGCCAGCAGCATAAGGACAGGCTATGGCTACACCTTC. It yields the protein CASSIRTGYGYTF.